Below, 4 T cell receptor beta chains from the same sample are listed, as sequenced in a study of blood T cells in healthy people across ages. Together with a sample-barcoded 5' primer, a J-beta primer mix was included in a second PCR lasting about 7 to 11 cycles. One entry per CDR3 protein, called by TCRdb with MiXCR from the 5' RACE reads. The sample contains around 820,000 distinct CDR3 sequences, about 25% of which appear only once. Separately, the same data were catalogued under a study of T cells of mothers and their children.

The sample comprised blood. The receptor set was obtained from a boy aged 10-17 years in good health.

The chain joins TRBV7-9 to TRBJ2-1; no definite D call. The germline V gene encodes CDR1 SEHNR and CDR2 FQNEAQ (reference sequence). V dropped 5 bases and J dropped 6 bases, with 14 bases sitting between them. The CDR3 runs to 14 residues. This CDR3 reads CASSVALGSNEQFF. In DNA, the CDR3 is TGTGCCAGCAGCGTCGCGCTTGGCTCCAATGAGCAGTTCTTC.

The sample holds a few counts of this clonotype. V is TRBV20-1 and J is TRBJ1-4; unclear D gene. This CDR3 spans 14 amino acids. The germline gives CDR1 DFQATT, CDR2 SNEGSKA (reference sequence). Trimming took off 6 bases at V and 8 bases at J, with 19 bases between the two ends. CDR3 coding DNA: TGCAGTGCGCCCGGCCACTGGGAGAGGGAAAAACTGTTTTTT. This encodes CSAPGHWEREKLFF.

The chain employs TRBV7-6 and TRBJ1-5, with D tentatively TRBD1 (5 bases). V lost 2 bases, J lost 4 bases, and 9 bases lay in between. Germline V gene sequence: CDR1 SGHVS, CDR2 FNYEAQ. CDR3 length equals 14 residues. DNA of the CDR3: TGTGCCAGCAGCTTAACAGGAGTGAATCAGCCCCAGCATTTT. Encoded protein: CASSLTGVNQPQHF.

This clonotype has only a few counts. This chain joins TRBV6-5 and TRBJ2-1, with a possible D match to TRBD1 (7 bases). This CDR3 is built from 15 residues. V lost 6 bases, J lost 4 bases, and 16 bases lay in between. Looked up from germline, CDR1 is MNHEY and CDR2 is SVGAGI. As DNA, the CDR3 is TGTGCCAGCAGAACCGACAGGGCGGGGTACAATGAGCAGTTCTTC. It codes for CASRTDRAGYNEQFF.